Listed here are 25 T cell receptor beta chains from one sample, sequenced in a study of blood T cell repertoires in COVID-19. Using immunoSEQ multiplex PCR, the repertoire was profiled, and TCRdb retains in-frame clones only, with some absent. The sample contains 40,000 to 50,000 clones, 65% to 80% of which appear only once. The sequencing sample was made of peripheral blood. The receptors stem from a man aged 70 or older with acute or convalescent COVID-19.

The chain carries TRBV24-1 and TRBJ2-5; 8 bases map to TRBD1. The germline V gene has CDR1 KGHDR and CDR2 SFDVKD. CDR3 length: 17 residues. Germline trimming cut 3 bases from V and 5 bases from J; bases unmatched to any gene: 13. This chain's CDR3 is CATSDAQAGGAGETQYF. CDR3 in DNA: TGTGCCACCAGTGATGCCCAAGCAGGGGGCGCAGGGGAGACCCAGTACTTC.

The chain employs TRBV6-7 and TRBJ2-7; TRBD2 matches at 14 bases. TRBV6-7 counts as an open reading frame of uncertain function. This CDR3 region has 16 residues. V dropped 6 bases and J dropped 7; count of bases not matched to a gene: 11. CDR3 loop: CASSRLGLAGEGEQYF. In DNA, the CDR3 is TGTGCCAGCAGCAGGTTGGGACTAGCGGGAGAGGGTGAGCAGTACTTC.

This clone has just one count. This chain joins TRBV30 and TRBJ1-1; D gene unclear. The CDR3 runs to 14 residues. V lost 3 bases and J 7 bases, leaving 18 bases between the germline ends. The V gene's germline CDR1 is GTSNPN and CDR2 SVGIG (reference sequence). Here the CDR3 DNA reads TGTGCCTGGAGGCCCGCGTATAGCCACCATGAAGCTTTCTTT. It translates to CAWRPAYSHHEAFF.

This rearrangement joins TRBV5-6 to TRBJ2-7; 9 positions agree with TRBD2. Germline V gene sequence: CDR1 SGHDT, CDR2 YYEEEE. The CDR3 is 14 amino acids. Germline trimming cut 6 bases from V and 0 bases from J; bases unmatched to any gene: 4. The CDR3 nucleotides are TGTGCCAGCACTCTGACTAGCGGCTCCTACGAGCAGTACTTC. It codes for CASTLTSGSYEQYF.

This clone was seen only a few times. The J gene is TRBJ1-1, the V gene TRBV28; TRBD1 aligns across 9 bases. Germline V gene sequence: CDR1 MDHEN, CDR2 SYDVKM. The CDR3 consists of 14 residues. After removal of 6 bases from V and 1 base from J, the junction contained 3 bases not matched to a gene. CDR3 nucleotides: TGTGCCAGCAGGCAACAGGGGGCGAACACTGAAGCTTTCTTT. Its protein is CASRQQGANTEAFF.

By sample fraction, this clone is large (0.1 to 1%). This chain links TRBV7-8 with TRBJ2-2; D uncertain. Trimming cost V 5 bases and J 3 bases, with 7 bases left between them. CDR3 length: 13 residues. Germline CDR1 and CDR2: SGHVS and FQNEAQ. The CDR3 here is CASSAGYTGELFF. The DNA of the CDR3 is TGTGCCAGCAGCGCAGGATACACCGGGGAGCTGTTTTTT.

The genes are TRBV5-6 and TRBJ2-7; 9 nucleotides agree with TRBD1. From germline, CDR1 is SGHDT and CDR2 YYEEEE. This CDR3 spans 15 amino acids. V trimming: 4 bases; J trimming: 2 bases; junction bases outside the gene matches: 7. CDR3 sequence: CASSKGQGQAYEQYF. The CDR3 nucleotides are TGTGCCAGCAGCAAGGGACAGGGACAGGCCTACGAGCAGTACTTC.

The gene calls are TRBV7-2 and TRBJ2-7; TRBD1 is a possible D gene (6 bases). This CDR3 region has 13 residues. The germline CDR1 and CDR2 sequences are SGHTA and FQGNSA. Trimming shortened V by 4 bases and J by 2 bases, and 9 bases separated the two germline ends. CDR3 bases: TGTGCCAGCAGCTCCCGGACAGCCTACGAGCAGTACTTC. Residues: CASSSRTAYEQYF.

This clone was picked up a small number of times. V gene TRBV11-3 combines with J gene TRBJ2-5, with 14 bases aligning to TRBD2. This CDR3 comprises 17 residues. The junction had 1 base not matched to a gene; V was cut back by 0 bases and J by 1 base. Germline V CDR1 and CDR2: SGHNT, YENEEA. CDR3 residues: CASSLEGLAGVQETQYF. The CDR3 nucleotides read TGTGCCAGCAGCTTAGAGGGACTAGCGGGAGTCCAAGAGACCCAGTACTTC.

This clone was observed a handful of times. The chain couples TRBV30 to TRBJ1-4, with D tentatively TRBD1 (5 bases). Trimming removed 3 bases at V and 8 bases at J, with 7 bases between. Germline CDR1 GTSNPN, CDR2 SVGIG (reference sequence). The CDR3 runs to 11 residues. CDR3 sequence reads: CAWSPGEKLFF. The CDR3 DNA reads TGTGCCTGGAGCCCAGGGGAAAAACTGTTTTTT.

The chain carries TRBV7-9 and TRBJ1-1; TRBD1 agrees at 9 bases. The CDR3 covers 14 residues. Germline values: CDR1 SEHNR, CDR2 FQNEAQ (reference sequence). The junction had 6 bases not matched to a gene; V was cut back by 7 bases and J by 3 bases. The CDR3 is CASTSGTGYTEAFF. The CDR3 nucleotides read TGTGCCAGCACCTCCGGGACAGGGTACACTGAAGCTTTCTTT.

V gene TRBV18 combines with J gene TRBJ2-7, with D perhaps TRBD1 (5 bases). V shed 3 bases and J shed 2 bases, with 11 bases lying between them. Germline V gene data show CDR1 as KGHSH and CDR2 as LQKENI. The CDR3 runs to 14 residues. The CDR3 bases are TGTGCCAGCTCACCGGCCCAGGGAACCTACGAGCAGTACTTC. Amino acid sequence: CASSPAQGTYEQYF.

J is TRBJ2-7 and V is TRBV6-2 or TRBV6-3; the D gene is possibly TRBD1 (5 bases). V shed 6 bases and J shed 7 bases, with 16 bases lying between them. This CDR3 region has 13 residues. The germline V gene encodes CDR1 MNHEY and CDR2 SVGEGT. Here the CDR3 DNA reads TGTGCCAGCAGCCTCCTGGACATCGGGGAGCAGTACTTC. Translating it yields CASSLLDIGEQYF.

This sequence joins TRBV5-4 and TRBJ2-3; D remains ambiguous. The CDR3 is 13 residues long. V was pared by 0 bases and J by 4 bases, with 6 bases between. Germline V gives CDR1 SGHNT, CDR2 YYREEE (reference sequence). The CDR3 coding sequence is TGTGCCAGCAGCTTGGCTTCTCCAGATACGCAGTATTTT. Amino acids: CASSLASPDTQYF.

This clone was picked up a small number of times. The chain has TRBV4-1 and TRBJ2-5, with 10 bases aligning to TRBD2. The ends lost 0 bases at V and 5 bases at J; junction bases unmatched: 12. CDR1 and CDR2 from the germline V gene are MGHRA and YSYEKL. CDR3 length: 18 amino acids. CDR3 sequence: CASSQDWSSGGALETQYF. CDR3 DNA sequence: TGCGCCAGCAGCCAAGATTGGTCCAGCGGGGGGGCCTTGGAGACCCAGTACTTC.

The chain carries TRBV27 and TRBJ2-2; 8 bases are a match to TRBD1. Trimming at V came to 5 bases and at J to 12 bases, leaving 5 bases not matched to a gene. Germline CDR1 MNHEY, CDR2 SMNVEV (reference sequence). CDR3 length: 12 residues. CDR3 residues: CASSLRQGKLFF. DNA of the CDR3: TGTGCCAGCAGTCTGAGACAGGGGAAGCTGTTTTTT.

V usage is TRBV7-2 and J usage is TRBJ1-1; D unclear. The CDR3 runs 15 residues. The germline V gene encodes CDR1 SGHTA and CDR2 FQGNSA. V was trimmed by 1 base and J by 3 bases, leaving 12 bases between them. The CDR3 DNA is TGTGCCAGCAGCTTAGGACCCGCGGGCGACACTGAAGCTTTCTTT. The encoded protein is CASSLGPAGDTEAFF.

V usage is TRBV6-5 and J usage is TRBJ1-1; TRBD1 might be the D (6 bases). Germline V CDR1 and CDR2: MNHEY, SVGAGI. Trimming removed 8 bases at V and 6 bases at J, with 19 bases between. The CDR3 loop spans 14 amino acids. CDR3 sequence reads: CASLQGHFGAEAFF. The CDR3 DNA follows: TGTGCCAGCTTGCAGGGACATTTTGGGGCTGAAGCTTTCTTT.

The rearrangement links TRBV6-2 or TRBV6-3 to TRBJ1-1; D gene ambiguous. Germline loops: CDR1 MNHEY, CDR2 SVGEGT. V dropped 1 base and J dropped 6 bases, with 6 bases sitting between them. The CDR3 covers 12 residues. This CDR3 is CASSYFVSEAFF. The CDR3 nucleotides read TGTGCCAGCAGTTACTTCGTCTCTGAAGCTTTCTTT.

J is TRBJ2-1 and V is TRBV28; 10 bases line up with TRBD2. V lost 7 bases and J lost 7; bases outside the gene matches: 10. This CDR3 comprises 15 residues. Germline CDR1 MDHEN, CDR2 SYDVKM. The CDR3 DNA reads TGTGCCAGCACCTTGTCACTAGCGGGGAGTAATGAGCAGTTCTTC. Residues: CASTLSLAGSNEQFF.

The table lists this clone with a count of one. The chain is built from TRBV15 and TRBJ1-5; D may be TRBD1 (6 bases). The CDR3 covers 18 residues. The germline V gene has CDR1 LNHNV and CDR2 YYDKDF (reference sequence). V lost 2 bases to trimming and J lost 3 bases, with 20 bases between them. This CDR3 reads CATSRIAGEDSSNQPQHF. The CDR3 DNA is TGTGCCACCAGCAGAATCGCCGGCGAGGACAGCTCCAATCAGCCCCAGCATTTT.

DNA for the CDR3: TGCGCCAGCGCCTCTCAGGGCTGGGATGAAAAACTGTTTTTT. It specifies CASASQGWDEKLFF. J is TRBJ1-4 and V is TRBV4-1; tentatively, D is TRBD1 (5 bases). This CDR3 comprises 14 residues. Germline values: CDR1 MGHRA, CDR2 YSYEKL. Trimming left V 8 bases short and J 6 bases short, with 16 bases between.

The chain employs TRBV6-5 and TRBJ2-5; 10 bases line up with TRBD2. V lost 7 bases to trimming and J lost 4 bases; unmatched junction nucleotides: 6. Germline assignment: CDR1 MNHEY and CDR2 SVGAGI. The CDR3 spans 14 residues. In DNA form, the CDR3 reads TGTGCCAGCACCAGCGGGGGGGCCGGAGAGACCCAGTACTTC. Translated: CASTSGGAGETQYF.

The chain recombines TRBV30 with TRBJ2-1, with TRBD2 matching 11 bases. CDR1 GTSNPN and CDR2 SVGIG come from the germline V gene (reference sequence). V lost 8 bases, J lost 9 bases, and 12 bases stayed unmatched. The CDR3 is 14 residues long. CDR3 loop: CAGIPGLAEGEQFF. DNA for the CDR3: TGTGCCGGAATTCCGGGACTAGCGGAAGGTGAGCAGTTCTTC.

The rearrangement uses TRBV28 and TRBJ2-7; D gene ambiguous. Germline V gene lookup returns CDR1 MDHEN and CDR2 SYDVKM. This CDR3 is 14 amino acids long. The germline V and J ends were trimmed by 6 bases and 3 bases, with 15 bases remaining between them. The CDR3: CASRTAEPIYEQYF. In nucleotides, the CDR3 is TGTGCCAGCAGGACTGCGGAGCCCATCTACGAGCAGTACTTC.